The rows below give T cell receptor beta chains drawn from one sample of a study of blood T cell repertoires in COVID-19. Data came from immunoSEQ multiplex PCR; TCRdb stores just in-frame clones and leaves some out. This table holds about 95,000 clones, 89% found once. Specimen: peripheral blood. The receptor source for this set is a woman aged 70-85 years with acute or convalescent COVID-19. The CDR3 runs from the conserved cysteine through the conserved F or W. A D gene is named only where the DNA matches it firmly. Not all rows give a size; the values are once, few, many and, for expanded clones, a class.

V gene	D gene	J gene	clone size	CDR3 protein	CDR3 DNA
TRBV2	TRBD2	TRBJ2-1	.	CASSVGLAGLDEQFF	TGTGCCAGCAGCGTAGGACTAGCGGGGTTGGATGAGCAGTTCTTC
TRBV28	.	TRBJ2-1	.	CASQRASRHEQFF	TGTGCCAGCCAGCGGGCCTCTCGGCATGAGCAGTTCTTC
TRBV29-1	.	TRBJ1-2	.	CSAGGAGYGYTF	TGCAGCGCCGGGGGTGCCGGCTATGGCTACACCTTC
TRBV9	.	TRBJ2-1	medium-sized	CASSVGGSAYNEQFF	TGTGCCAGCAGCGTAGGAGGGAGTGCCTACAATGAGCAGTTCTTC
TRBV28	.	TRBJ1-1	few	CASSTSLDTKPSGAEAFF	TGTGCCAGCAGTACCTCCCTCGATACTAAACCCTCCGGGGCTGAAGCTTTCTTT
TRBV7-2	.	TRBJ1-1	.	CASSLEYQGYTEAFF	TGTGCCAGCAGCTTAGAGTACCAGGGTTACACTGAAGCTTTCTTT
TRBV11-3	TRBD1	TRBJ2-7	.	CASSFGGGQGYNEQYF	TGTGCCAGCAGCTTCGGAGGGGGACAGGGGTACAACGAGCAGTACTTC
TRBV7-9	.	TRBJ2-1	.	CASSLEQVYNEQFF	TGTGCCAGCAGCCTCGAACAGGTCTACAATGAGCAGTTCTTC
TRBV5-7	TRBD1	TRBJ1-2	.	CASSGRQGYGYTF	TGTGCCAGCAGCGGTCGACAGGGCTATGGCTACACCTTC
TRBV10-3	.	TRBJ1-2	.	CAISEKQAVEAGYTF	TGTGCCATCAGTGAGAAACAGGCTGTAGAGGCTGGCTACACCTTC
TRBV28	TRBD1	TRBJ1-1	.	CASRQGQGEAFF	TGTGCCAGCAGACAAGGACAGGGTGAAGCTTTCTTT
TRBV28	.	TRBJ1-3	.	CASITSSGNTIYF	TGTGCCAGCATCACCAGCTCTGGAAACACCATATATTTT
TRBV10-3	.	TRBJ1-1	.	CAISEFMGRGTEAFF	TGTGCCATCAGTGAGTTTATGGGCCGGGGCACTGAAGCTTTCTTT
TRBV18	.	TRBJ1-4	.	CASSPPSVGGATNEKLFF	TGTGCCAGCTCACCACCATCGGTAGGGGGTGCAACTAATGAAAAACTGTTTTTT
TRBV6-5	.	TRBJ1-2	few	CASRDRSVGYTF	TGTGCCAGCCGCGACAGGTCCGTTGGCTACACCTTC
TRBV15	.	TRBJ1-4	once	CATSRDASGEKLFF	TGTGCCACCAGCAGAGACGCCAGCGGAGAAAAACTGTTTTTT
TRBV3-1/TRBV3-2	TRBD1	TRBJ1-3	few	CASSSTDRGNTIYF	TGTGCCAGCAGTTCAACCGACAGGGGGAACACCATATATTTT
TRBV10-2	TRBD1	TRBJ2-1	.	CASSDRGTGSDNEQFF	TGCGCCAGCAGTGATCGGGGGACAGGGTCCGACAATGAGCAGTTCTTC
TRBV6-2/TRBV6-3	.	TRBJ1-5	.	CASTPLGQGTSNQPQHF	TGTGCCAGCACCCCCCTGGGGCAGGGGACAAGCAATCAGCCCCAGCATTTT